This TCR beta chain was sequenced for a study of blood T cell repertoires in COVID-19. Study information: The samples span acute and convalescent COVID-19 from the United States, Italy and Spain. T cells, B-cell-depleted T cells, or PBMCs provided the cDNA or gDNA that served as material.

In the original analysis: Counts of nucleated cells, estimated from reference gene primer amplification, were obtained. Data came from immunoSEQ multiplex PCR; TCRdb stores just in-frame clones and leaves some out. Clonal size and the V and J genes are those of that table, whereas D and trimming came from the DNA. The sample holds some 80,000 clones, 70% to 80% seen once. Germline lookup yields CDR1 SGHTA and CDR2 FQGNSA. CDR3 length: 15 residues. V dropped 5 bases and J dropped 5 bases, with 17 bases sitting between them. The sequence was collected from a woman at least 80 years old with active or convalescent COVID-19. Sequencing was done on a sample of peripheral blood. This chain connects TRBV7-2 to TRBJ2-3; a weak D match, TRBD1 (6 bases). CDR3: CASSPGESRQDTQYF. CDR3 in DNA: TGTGCCAGCAGCCCAGGGGAGAGCAGACAAGATACGCAGTATTTT.